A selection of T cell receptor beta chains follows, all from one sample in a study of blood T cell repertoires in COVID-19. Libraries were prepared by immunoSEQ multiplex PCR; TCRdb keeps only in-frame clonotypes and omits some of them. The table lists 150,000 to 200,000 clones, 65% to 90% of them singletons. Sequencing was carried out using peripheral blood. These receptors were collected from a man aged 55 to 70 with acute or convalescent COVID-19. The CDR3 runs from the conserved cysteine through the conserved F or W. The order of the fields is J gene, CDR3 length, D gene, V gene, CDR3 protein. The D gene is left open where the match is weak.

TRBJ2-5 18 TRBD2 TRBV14 CASSQGLLAGGRQETQYF
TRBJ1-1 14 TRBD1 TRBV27 CASSEQGANTEAFF
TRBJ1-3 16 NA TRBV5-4 CASSPGRGLSGNTIYF
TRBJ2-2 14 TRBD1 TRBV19 CASRYRGTTGELFF
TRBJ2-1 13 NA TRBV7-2 CASSLTGYNEQFF
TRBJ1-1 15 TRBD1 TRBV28 CASSMTGGMNTEAFF
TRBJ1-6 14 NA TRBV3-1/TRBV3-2 CASSPRQQNSPLHF
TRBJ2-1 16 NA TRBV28 CASTVGGAADHNEQFF
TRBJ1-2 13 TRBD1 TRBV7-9 CASSQGQPAGYTF
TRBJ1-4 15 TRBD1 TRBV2 CASRGGQAVREKLFF
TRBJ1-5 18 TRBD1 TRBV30 CAWSVEPDRGLRDQPQHF
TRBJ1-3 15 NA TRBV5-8 CASSWAGQSGNTIYF
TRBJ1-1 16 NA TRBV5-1 CASSPAVGGVGTEAFF
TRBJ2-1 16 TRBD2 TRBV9 CASSPELAGGTNEQFF
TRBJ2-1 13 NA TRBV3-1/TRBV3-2 CASSHSGYNEQFF
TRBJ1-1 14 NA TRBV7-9 CASSLIMGATEAFF
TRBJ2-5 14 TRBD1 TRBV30 CAWSPRTGQGAQYF
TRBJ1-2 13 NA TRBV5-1 CASSLGQNDGYTF
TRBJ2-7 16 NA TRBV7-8 CASSARPLVGAYEQYF
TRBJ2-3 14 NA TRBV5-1 CASSSVSRADTQYF
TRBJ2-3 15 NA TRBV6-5 CASFPGWQVTDTQYF
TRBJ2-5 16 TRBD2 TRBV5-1 CASSLMSGGRQETQYF
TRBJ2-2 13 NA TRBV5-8 CASSASNTGELFF
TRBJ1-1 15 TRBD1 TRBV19 CASSPRTGLKTEAFF
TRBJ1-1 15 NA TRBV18 CASSPTSVGVTEAFF
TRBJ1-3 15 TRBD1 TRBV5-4 CASSSQGAAGNTIYF
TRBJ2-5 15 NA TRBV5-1 CASSLLGRTQETQYF
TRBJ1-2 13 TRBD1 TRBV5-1 CASSEQGSTGYTF
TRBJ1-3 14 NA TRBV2 CASSRGDSGNTIYF
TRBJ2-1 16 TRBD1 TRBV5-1 CASSASPGQGGNEQFF
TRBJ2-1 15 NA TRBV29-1 CSAPLASSSYNEQFF
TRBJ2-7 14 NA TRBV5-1 CASSIRGRSYEQYF
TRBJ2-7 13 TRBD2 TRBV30 CASDPGRRNEQYF
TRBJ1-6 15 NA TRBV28 CASSLSFPDNSPLHF
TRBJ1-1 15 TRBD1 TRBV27 CASSEKTGANTEAFF
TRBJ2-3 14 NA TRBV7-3 CASSPRGSSDTQYF
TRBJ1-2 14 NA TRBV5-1 CASSPRGESYGYTF
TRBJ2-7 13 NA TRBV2 CATREKLFYEQYF
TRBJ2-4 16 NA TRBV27 CASSLGVGGPKNIQYF
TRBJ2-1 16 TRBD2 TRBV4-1 CASSQGLAGGVYEQFF
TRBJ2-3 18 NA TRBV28 CASSSLGGVAGFTDTQYF
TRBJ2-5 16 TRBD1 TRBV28 CASTILGTGGVQTQYF
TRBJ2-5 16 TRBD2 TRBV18 CASSPSTSGIQETQYF
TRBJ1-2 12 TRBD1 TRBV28 CASSFRQGGYTF
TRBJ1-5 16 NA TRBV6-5 CASSYWPPKFDQPQHF
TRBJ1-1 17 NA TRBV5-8 CASTFNMRSLVSTEAFF
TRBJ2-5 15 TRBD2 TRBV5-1 CASSLAGTTQETQYF
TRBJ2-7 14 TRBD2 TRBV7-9 CASSFSGIRPEQYF
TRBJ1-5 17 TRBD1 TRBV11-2 CASSPSTGGGSNQPQHF
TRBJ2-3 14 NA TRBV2 CASKKGAGEDTQYF
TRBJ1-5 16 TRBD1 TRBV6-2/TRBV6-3 CASSYPRTGARQPQHF
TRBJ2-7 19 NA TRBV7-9 CASSLELGQGTGGAYEQYF
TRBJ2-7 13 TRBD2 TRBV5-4 CASRAPGGTEQYF
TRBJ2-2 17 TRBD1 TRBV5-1 CASSLSRTGSITGELFF
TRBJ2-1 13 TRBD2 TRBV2 CASSGTSGNEQFF
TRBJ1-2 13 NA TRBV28 CASTLGRGWGYTF
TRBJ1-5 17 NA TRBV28 CASSSPPRGGREQPQHF